This T cell receptor beta chain was documented in a study of T cells in Graves' hyperthyroidism and ophthalmopathy. Amplification of TCR beta CDR3 regions was performed using RNA transcripts as template. HTBI primers were employed in a first-round RT-PCR of the TCR CDR3. TCRdb reanalysed the multiplex PCR reads using MiXCR and keeps one entry per CDR3 protein. The profile covers more than 350,000 distinct CDR3 sequences, with 15% appearing a single time and approximately 19% taken by the ten largest. This clonotype was observed at least ten times. Its cognate antigen is unknown. Study findings and constraints: Ophthalmopathy was model-predicted a median about 7.1 months pre-onset.

V was clipped by 6 bases and J by 2 bases, with 17 bases between them. The CDR3 covers 14 residues. CDR1 and CDR2 from the germline V gene are GTSNPN and SVGIG (reference sequence). The diagnostic basis comprised clinical symptoms, serum thyroxine and TRAb, thyroid ultrasound and orbital computed tomography. The genes are TRBV30 and TRBJ2-7; no clear D. Source material: blood. The source is a woman in her sixties or seventies with Graves' ophthalmopathy. The CDR3 reads CACSRSLGAYEQYF. The CDR3 nucleotides are TGTGCCTGTTCTAGATCGTTAGGAGCCTACGAGCAGTACTTC.